This T cell receptor (beta chain) was recovered during a study of cytomegalovirus exposure and HLA in healthy donors. Overall study: The same platform was used for the 130 or so validation repertoires as for the approximately 670 first-cohort repertoires, as reported in a later analysis. Study-level findings and limits: The CMV antigen specificity of a few CMV-associated chains was confirmed through in vitro analysis.

V dropped 5 bases and J dropped 4 bases, with 20 bases sitting between them. Germline V lookup: CDR1 SGHTA, CDR2 FQGTGA. CDR3 length: 16 residues. Some clones are missing from TCRdb's copy, which holds only in-frame ones; the method was immunoSEQ multiplex PCR. Of about 250,000 clones listed, about 90% were seen once; the top ten hold around 11%. This clone turned up a few times. The target antigen is unknown. The validation cohort, a group of over a hundred subjects, included the donors and was separate from the approximately 650-subject first cohort. The origin of this receptor is a man aged 18 to 29 in good health and CMV-seropositive. The chain combines TRBV7-3 with TRBJ2-5; tentative D call: TRBD2 (6 bases). The sequenced material came from PBMCs. The CDR3 loop reads CASSPRGGGGRETQYF. The CDR3 nucleotides read TGTGCCAGCAGCCCCCGTGGTGGCGGAGGGAGAGAGACCCAGTACTTC.